These 10 T cell receptor beta chains share one sample of origin, sequenced in a study of OX40 agonist ivuxolimab in advanced cancers. Clones were sequenced by immunoSEQ multiplex PCR, and TCRdb holds only the in-frame ones, with some missing. The table records over 80,000 clones, roughly 85% of them present only once. This sample comprised CD4+ or CD8+ T cells sorted from blood, obtained in a trial of the OX40 agonist ivuxolimab. These receptors were collected from an adult with an advanced solid tumor such as melanoma, head and neck, liver or kidney cancer.

This rearrangement joins TRBV6-5 to TRBJ2-1; no reliable D call. CDR1 and CDR2 (germline): MNHEY, SVGAGI. The CDR3 is made up of 15 amino acids. V lost 5 bases and J 7 bases, leaving 18 bases between the germline ends. The CDR3 DNA follows: TGTGCCAGCAGTCAGTTCCGGGCCATGGGGAATGAGCAGTTCTTC. Translated: CASSQFRAMGNEQFF.

Here the CDR3 reads CASSMGSGVTANEKLFF. The CDR3 DNA follows: TGTGCCAGTAGTATGGGTTCAGGGGTAACGGCTAATGAAAAACTGTTTTTT. The chain employs TRBV19 and TRBJ1-4; the D gene is possibly TRBD1 (6 bases). Germline assignment: CDR1 LNHDA and CDR2 SQIVND (reference sequence). V lost 3 bases and J 3 bases, leaving 17 bases between the germline ends. This CDR3 has 17 residues.

The table lists this clone with a count of one. The chain carries TRBV7-2 and TRBJ2-7, with 12 positions matching TRBD2. This CDR3 spans 16 amino acids. Trimming removed 5 bases from V and 3 bases from J; junction bases left unmatched: 8. Germline CDR1 and CDR2: SGHTA and FQGNSA. The CDR3 nucleotides are TGTGCCAGCAGCCAACTAGCGGGGGGACTCAACTACGAGCAGTACTTC. Residues: CASSQLAGGLNYEQYF.

The rearrangement joins TRBV7-2 to TRBJ2-5, with 11 bases aligning to TRBD2. The J call may be in error: the DNA end matches TRBJ2-7 better. CDR3 length: 15 amino acids. Germline V gene data show CDR1 as SGHTA and CDR2 as FQGNSA. The DNA of the CDR3 is TGTGCCAGCAGCCTGACCCTAGCGGGGGGTAGCGAGCAGTACTTC. It translates to CASSLTLAGGSEQYF.

The chain couples TRBV5-1 to TRBJ2-5, with D tentatively TRBD1 (5 bases). With 3 bases removed from V and 2 bases from J, the gap between germline ends came to 11 bases. There are 14 residues in the CDR3. Germline V gives CDR1 SGHRS, CDR2 YFSETQ. The CDR3 reads CASSSRVGQETQYF. In DNA form, the CDR3 reads TGCGCCAGCAGCTCCAGGGTTGGGCAAGAGACCCAGTACTTC.

V usage is TRBV5-5 and J usage is TRBJ1-6, with 9 bases lining up with TRBD1. V dropped 4 bases and J dropped 7; count of bases not matched to a gene: 18. In germline, CDR1 is SGHKS, CDR2 YYEKEE (reference sequence). The length of the CDR3 is 19 residues. The CDR3 reads CASSPDAMYTGGRNSPLHF. The CDR3 DNA follows: TGTGCCAGCAGCCCCGACGCAATGTATACAGGGGGCCGAAATTCACCCCTCCACTTT.

The chain links TRBV4-2 to TRBJ2-7; TRBD1 agrees at 9 bases. CDR1 LGHNA and CDR2 YNFKEQ come from the germline V gene. V gave up 1 base and J gave up 4 bases; unmatched junction bases: 8. The CDR3 runs 16 residues. The CDR3 protein is CASSQGSGTGIYEQYF. The CDR3 coding sequence is TGTGCCAGCAGCCAAGGTTCCGGGACAGGGATATACGAGCAGTACTTC.

The J gene is TRBJ2-1, the V gene TRBV27; D possibly corresponds to TRBD2 (6 bases). This CDR3 is built from 16 residues. The ends were cut back, 5 bases at V and 7 bases at J, with 21 bases in the middle. Looked up from germline, CDR1 is MNHEY and CDR2 is SMNVEV (reference sequence). CDR3 nucleotides: TGTGCCAGCAGTCCCCTCGGGAGTAGGGGCGAAAATGAGCAGTTCTTC. Translation gives CASSPLGSRGENEQFF.

V and J are TRBV7-8 and TRBJ1-1, with D unresolved. The CDR3 is made up of 13 amino acids. Germline assignment: CDR1 SGHVS and CDR2 FQNEAQ. The germline V and J ends were trimmed by 4 bases and 4 bases, with 10 bases remaining between them. The CDR3 spells CASSSFSSTEAFF. The CDR3 region has the DNA TGTGCCAGCAGCTCATTTTCCAGCACTGAAGCTTTCTTT.

This chain joins TRBV7-2 and TRBJ2-7, with D possibly TRBD1 on 5 matching bases. The CDR3 is 17 amino acids. The V gene lost 1 base and the J gene lost 2 bases, with 18 bases spanning the gap. Germline loops: CDR1 SGHTA, CDR2 FQGNSA. The CDR3 DNA reads TGTGCCAGCAGCTTAGGAGATGGCCTGGGGCTGACCTACGAGCAGTACTTC. This translates into CASSLGDGLGLTYEQYF. Drawing the rest from reference TRBV7-2 and TRBJ2-7, the complete variable domain is GAGVSQSPSNKVTEKGKDVELRCDPISGHTALYWYRQSLGQGLEFLIYFQGNSAPDKSGLPSDRFSAERTGGSVSTLTIQRTQQEDSAVYLCASSLGDGLGLTYEQYFGPGTRLTVT.